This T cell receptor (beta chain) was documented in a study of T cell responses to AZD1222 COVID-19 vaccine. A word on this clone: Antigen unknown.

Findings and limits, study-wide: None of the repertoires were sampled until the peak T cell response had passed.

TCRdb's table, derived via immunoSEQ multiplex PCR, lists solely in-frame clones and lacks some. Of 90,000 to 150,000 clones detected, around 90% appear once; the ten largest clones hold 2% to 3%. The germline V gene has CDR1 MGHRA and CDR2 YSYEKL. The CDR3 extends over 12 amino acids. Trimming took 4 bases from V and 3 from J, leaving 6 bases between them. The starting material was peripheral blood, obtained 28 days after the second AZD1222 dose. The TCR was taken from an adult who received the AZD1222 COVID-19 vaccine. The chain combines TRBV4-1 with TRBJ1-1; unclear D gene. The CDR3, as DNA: TGCGCCAGCAGCCCCGGGGACACTGAAGCTTTCTTT. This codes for CASSPGDTEAFF.